These T cell receptor beta chains were read from a single sample in a study of T cell responses to AZD1222 COVID-19 vaccine. Assay: immunoSEQ multiplex PCR; the TCRdb copy retains only in-frame clones and omits some. The table lists some 97,000 clones, 70% to 90% of them singletons. The starting material was peripheral blood, obtained on day 0 of AZD1222 vaccination. All receptors derive from an adult in good health. Both conserved end residues are trimmed from each CDR3. The order of the fields is V gene, J gene, CDR3 protein.

TRBV27,TRBJ2-7,ASSLFQPSGYSYEQY
TRBV30,TRBJ1-4,AWNLNEKLF
TRBV19,TRBJ1-1,ASTFDRGNTEAF
TRBV4-2,TRBJ2-7,ASSQPGGTYEQY
TRBV11-3,TRBJ2-1,ASSLGSASGTYNEQF
TRBV6-2/TRBV6-3,TRBJ1-5,ASSYVRSNQPQH
TRBV4-2,TRBJ2-7,ASSQGGAGFYEQY
TRBV18,TRBJ1-2,ASSRPSGTGIRINYGYT
TRBV5-1,TRBJ1-6,ASSLRGGAGNSPLH
TRBV10-3,TRBJ2-3,AISEAGGGTDTQY
TRBV7-9,TRBJ2-2,ASTLVTGELF
TRBV9,TRBJ1-3,ASSVYGSSGNTIY
TRBV28,TRBJ2-2,ASSSTGVGIAGELF
TRBV5-1,TRBJ2-4,ASSPGLAVAKNIQY
TRBV6-1,TRBJ1-3,ASSESPGNTIY
TRBV5-1,TRBJ2-1,ASSLESVRGGEQF
TRBV5-6,TRBJ1-6,ASSPQDREGSPLH
TRBV4-2,TRBJ2-2,ASSHSTRTSGSGELF
TRBV9,TRBJ1-1,ASRKLGGDTEAF
TRBV7-8,TRBJ2-4,ASSLHPTQSGGQNIQY
TRBV5-1,TRBJ1-1,ASSLGEGENTEAF
TRBV7-8,TRBJ2-3,ASSPMTGTDTQY
TRBV6-5,TRBJ2-1,ASSSWTSSYNEQF
TRBV12-2,TRBJ2-5,ASRLPARGGPLIKTQY
TRBV7-9,TRBJ1-1,ASSLTQGNTEAF
TRBV4-2,TRBJ1-3,ASSPLGTVNSGNTIY
TRBV18,TRBJ2-3,ASSSTGGTDTQY
TRBV3-1/TRBV3-2,TRBJ1-2,ASSLTTDSYGYT
TRBV7-9,TRBJ1-1,ASSGFGTGDTEAF
TRBV30,TRBJ2-1,AWSSSSYNEQF
TRBV23-1,TRBJ1-2,ASSQSRRTVITMDGYT
TRBV7-9,TRBJ1-5,ASSLGGSRSNQPQH
TRBV10-3,TRBJ2-5,AIEGQGARRPETQY